This T cell receptor beta chain was observed in a study of PD-1 blockade in classical Hodgkin lymphoma. Study conclusions and caveats: Newly diagnosed patients were reported to start with lower TCR diversity than healthy donors. CD8+ TCR diversity did not rise significantly by C4D1, unlike CD4+. Patients excluded were those beginning nivolumab under 1 year after ASCT.

A note on this clone: The antigen remains undetermined.

Data came from immunoSEQ multiplex PCR; TCRdb stores just in-frame clones and leaves some out. Altogether about 92,000 clones are present, 65% to 85% being singletons, with the ten largest covering over 15%. This CDR3 is 13 amino acids long. Germline lookup yields CDR1 GTSNPN and CDR2 SVGIG (reference sequence). Deletions cut 0 bases from V and 2 bases from J, with 7 bases between. Time point in this sample: cycle 4 day 1 (C4D1), after more than five weeks of nivolumab. There was relapse after autologous stem cell transplantation in every patient, and there was variation in brentuximab vedotin exposure.

The J gene is TRBJ1-2, the V gene TRBV30; weak D call: TRBD1 (5 bases). The receptor was isolated from a human donor with classical Hodgkin lymphoma. This specimen was peripheral blood mononuclear cells (PBMCs), taken before the fourth cycle of nivolumab. The CDR3: CAWSVSGNYGYTF. CDR3 in DNA: TGTGCCTGGAGTGTTTCAGGGAACTATGGCTACACCTTC.